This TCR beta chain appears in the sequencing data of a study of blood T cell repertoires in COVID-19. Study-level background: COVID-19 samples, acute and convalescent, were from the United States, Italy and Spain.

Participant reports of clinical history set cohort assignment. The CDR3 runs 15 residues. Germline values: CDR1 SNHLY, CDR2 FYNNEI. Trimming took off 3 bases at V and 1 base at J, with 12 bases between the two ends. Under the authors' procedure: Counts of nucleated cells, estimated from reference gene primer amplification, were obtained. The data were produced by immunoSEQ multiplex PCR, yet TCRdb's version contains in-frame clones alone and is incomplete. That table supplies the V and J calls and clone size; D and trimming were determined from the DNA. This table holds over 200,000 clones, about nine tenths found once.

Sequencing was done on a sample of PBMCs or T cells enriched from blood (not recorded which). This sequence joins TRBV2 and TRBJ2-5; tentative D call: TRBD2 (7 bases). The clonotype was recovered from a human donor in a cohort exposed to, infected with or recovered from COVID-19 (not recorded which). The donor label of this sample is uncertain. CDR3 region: CASSDRGGVQETQYF. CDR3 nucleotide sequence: TGTGCCAGCAGTGATAGGGGGGGGGTCCAAGAGACCCAGTACTTC.